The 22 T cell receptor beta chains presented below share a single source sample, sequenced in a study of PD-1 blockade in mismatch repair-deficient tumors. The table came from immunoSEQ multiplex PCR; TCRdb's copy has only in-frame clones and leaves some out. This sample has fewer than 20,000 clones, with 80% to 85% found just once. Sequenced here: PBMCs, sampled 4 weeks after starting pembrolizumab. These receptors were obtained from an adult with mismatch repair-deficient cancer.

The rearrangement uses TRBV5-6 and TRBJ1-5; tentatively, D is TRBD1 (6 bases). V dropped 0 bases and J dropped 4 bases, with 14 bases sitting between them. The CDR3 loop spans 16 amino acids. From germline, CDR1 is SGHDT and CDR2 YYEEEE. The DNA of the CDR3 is TGTGCCAGCAGCTTGGGGGGGCTGGGGATTAATCAGCCCCAGCATTTT. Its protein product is CASSLGGLGINQPQHF.

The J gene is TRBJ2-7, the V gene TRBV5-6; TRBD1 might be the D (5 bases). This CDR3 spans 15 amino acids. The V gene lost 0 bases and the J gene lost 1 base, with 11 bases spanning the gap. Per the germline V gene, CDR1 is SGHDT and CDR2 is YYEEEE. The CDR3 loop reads CASSLAPDNSYEQYF. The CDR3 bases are TGTGCCAGCAGCTTGGCCCCGGACAATTCCTACGAGCAGTACTTC.

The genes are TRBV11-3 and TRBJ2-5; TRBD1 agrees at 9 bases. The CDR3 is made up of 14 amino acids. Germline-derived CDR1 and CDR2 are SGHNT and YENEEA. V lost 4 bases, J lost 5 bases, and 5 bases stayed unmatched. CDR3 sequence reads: CASSSGQGWETQYF. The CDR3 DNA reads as TGTGCCAGCAGCTCTGGACAGGGGTGGGAGACCCAGTACTTC.

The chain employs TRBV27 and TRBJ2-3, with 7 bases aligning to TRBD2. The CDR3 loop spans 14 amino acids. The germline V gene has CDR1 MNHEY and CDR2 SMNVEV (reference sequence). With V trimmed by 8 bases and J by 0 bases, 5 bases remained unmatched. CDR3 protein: CASQLGGSTDTQYF. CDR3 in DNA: TGTGCCAGCCAACTGGGGGGGAGCACAGATACGCAGTATTTT.

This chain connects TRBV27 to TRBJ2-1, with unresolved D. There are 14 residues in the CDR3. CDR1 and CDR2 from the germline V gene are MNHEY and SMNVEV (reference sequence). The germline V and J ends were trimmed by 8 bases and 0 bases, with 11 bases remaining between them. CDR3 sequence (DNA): TGTGCCAGCCGGATACTAAGCTCCTACAATGAGCAGTTCTTC. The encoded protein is CASRILSSYNEQFF.

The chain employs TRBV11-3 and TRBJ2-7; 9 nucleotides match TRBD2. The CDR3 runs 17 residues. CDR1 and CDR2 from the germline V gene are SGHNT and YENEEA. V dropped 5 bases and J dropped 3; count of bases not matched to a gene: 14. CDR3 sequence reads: CASSLNPSSGMSYEQYF. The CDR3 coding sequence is TGTGCCAGCAGCCTCAACCCCTCTAGCGGGATGAGCTACGAGCAGTACTTC.

The CDR3: CASSYRLTSGSPYEQYF. DNA of the CDR3: TGCGCCAGCAGCTACCGCCTGACTAGCGGGAGCCCCTACGAGCAGTACTTC. V and J are TRBV5-1 and TRBJ2-7, with TRBD2 identical over 12 bases. There are 17 residues in the CDR3. Germline CDR1 is SGHRS and CDR2 is YFSETQ. J lost 2 bases, V lost 3 bases, and 9 bases had no gene match.

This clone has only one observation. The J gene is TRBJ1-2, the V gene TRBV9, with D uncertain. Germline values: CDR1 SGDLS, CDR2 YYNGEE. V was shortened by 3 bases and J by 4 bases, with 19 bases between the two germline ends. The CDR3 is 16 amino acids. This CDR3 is CASSGRAGGERYGYTF. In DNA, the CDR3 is TGTGCCAGCAGCGGGCGGGCGGGCGGCGAGCGCTATGGCTACACCTTC.

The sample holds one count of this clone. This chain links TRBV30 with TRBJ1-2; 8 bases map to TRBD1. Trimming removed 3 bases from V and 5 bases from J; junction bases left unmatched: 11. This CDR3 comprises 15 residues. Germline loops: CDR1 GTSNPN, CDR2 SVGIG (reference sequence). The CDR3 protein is CAWRAPNRGEYGYTF. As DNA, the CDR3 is TGTGCCTGGAGGGCCCCCAACAGGGGGGAATATGGCTACACCTTC.

CDR3 bases: TGCGCCAGCAGCTTCGGTGGGCTCTACGAGCAGTACTTC. Amino acid sequence: CASSFGGLYEQYF. The genes are TRBV5-1 and TRBJ2-7; D is undetermined. From germline, CDR1 is SGHRS and CDR2 YFSETQ. The CDR3 length is 13 residues. The V gene lost 2 bases and the J gene lost 3 bases, with 9 bases spanning the gap.

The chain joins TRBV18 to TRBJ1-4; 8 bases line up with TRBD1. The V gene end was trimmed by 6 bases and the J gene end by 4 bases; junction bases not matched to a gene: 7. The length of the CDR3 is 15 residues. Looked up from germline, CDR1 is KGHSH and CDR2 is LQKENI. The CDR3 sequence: CASSAYRGDNEKLFF. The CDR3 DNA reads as TGTGCCAGCTCGGCCTACAGGGGGGATAATGAAAAACTGTTTTTT.

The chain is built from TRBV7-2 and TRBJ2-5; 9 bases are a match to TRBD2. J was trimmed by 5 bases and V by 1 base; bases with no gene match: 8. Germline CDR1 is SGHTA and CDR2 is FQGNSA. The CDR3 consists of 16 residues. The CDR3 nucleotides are TGTGCCAGCAGCTTAGGGGCGAGCGGGAGGAGGGAGACCCAGTACTTC. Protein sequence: CASSLGASGRRETQYF.

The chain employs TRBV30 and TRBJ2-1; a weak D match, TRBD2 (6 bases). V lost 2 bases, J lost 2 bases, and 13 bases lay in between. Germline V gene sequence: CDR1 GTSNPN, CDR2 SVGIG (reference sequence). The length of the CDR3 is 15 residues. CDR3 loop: CAWSKKSGPYNEQFF. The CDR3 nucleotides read TGTGCCTGGAGTAAAAAGAGCGGGCCCTACAATGAGCAGTTCTTC.

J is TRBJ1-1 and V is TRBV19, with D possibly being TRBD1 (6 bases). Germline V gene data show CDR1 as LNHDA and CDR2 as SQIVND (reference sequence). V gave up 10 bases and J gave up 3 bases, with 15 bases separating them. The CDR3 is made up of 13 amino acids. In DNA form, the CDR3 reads TGTGCCACCAACAGGGATGGGGACACTGAAGCTTTCTTT. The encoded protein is CATNRDGDTEAFF.

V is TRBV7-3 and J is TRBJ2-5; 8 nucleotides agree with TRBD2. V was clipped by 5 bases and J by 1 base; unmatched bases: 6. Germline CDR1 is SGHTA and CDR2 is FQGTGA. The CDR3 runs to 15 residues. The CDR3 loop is CASSRSGSPQETQYF. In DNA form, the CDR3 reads TGTGCCAGCAGCCGCAGCGGGAGCCCCCAAGAGACCCAGTACTTC.

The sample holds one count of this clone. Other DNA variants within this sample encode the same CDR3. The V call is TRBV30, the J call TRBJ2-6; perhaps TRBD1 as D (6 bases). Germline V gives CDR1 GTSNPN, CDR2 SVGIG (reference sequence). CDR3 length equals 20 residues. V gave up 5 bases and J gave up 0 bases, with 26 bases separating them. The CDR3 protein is CAWAASLQGKYHSGANVLTF. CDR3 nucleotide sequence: TGTGCCTGGGCTGCGTCTCTCCAGGGGAAGTACCACTCTGGGGCCAACGTCCTGACTTTC. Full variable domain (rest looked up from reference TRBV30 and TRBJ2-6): SQTIHQWPATLVQPVGSPLSLECTVEGTSNPNLYWYRQAAGRGLQLLFYSVGIGQISSEVPQNLSASRPQDRQFILSSKKLLLSDSGFYLCAWAASLQGKYHSGANVLTFGAGSRLTVL.

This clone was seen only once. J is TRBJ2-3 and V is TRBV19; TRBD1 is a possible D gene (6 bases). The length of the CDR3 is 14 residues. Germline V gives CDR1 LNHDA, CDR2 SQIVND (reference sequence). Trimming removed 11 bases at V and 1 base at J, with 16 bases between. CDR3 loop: CAARDILRTDTQYF. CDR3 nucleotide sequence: TGTGCCGCCCGGGACATTCTTCGCACAGATACGCAGTATTTT.

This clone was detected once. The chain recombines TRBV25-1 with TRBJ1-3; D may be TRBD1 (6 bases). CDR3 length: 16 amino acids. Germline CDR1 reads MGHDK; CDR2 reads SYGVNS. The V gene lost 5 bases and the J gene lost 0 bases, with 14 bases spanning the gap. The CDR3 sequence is CASSPRQVLSGNTIYF. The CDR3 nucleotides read TGTGCCAGCAGTCCTCGACAGGTGCTCTCTGGAAACACCATATATTTT.

The CDR3: CASSLVRGSNTGELFF. CDR3 DNA: TGCGCCAGCAGCTTGGTTAGGGGCTCGAACACCGGGGAGCTGTTTTTT. J is TRBJ2-2 and V is TRBV5-1, with D perhaps matching TRBD1 (5 bases). Germline CDR1 SGHRS, CDR2 YFSETQ. V lost 0 bases and J lost 0, with 9 bases in between. This CDR3 contains 16 residues.

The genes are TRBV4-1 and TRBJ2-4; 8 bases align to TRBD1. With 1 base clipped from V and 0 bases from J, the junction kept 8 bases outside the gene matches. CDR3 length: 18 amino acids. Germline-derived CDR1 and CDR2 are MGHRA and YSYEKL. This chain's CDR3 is CASSQGAAGGEAKNIQYF. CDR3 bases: TGCGCCAGCAGCCAAGGAGCGGCAGGGGGCGAAGCCAAAAACATTCAGTACTTC.

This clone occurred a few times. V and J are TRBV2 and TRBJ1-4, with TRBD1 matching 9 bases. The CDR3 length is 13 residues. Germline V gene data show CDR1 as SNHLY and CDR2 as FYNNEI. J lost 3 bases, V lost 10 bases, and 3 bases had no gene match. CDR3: CATRTGANEKLFF. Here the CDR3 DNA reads TGTGCCACCAGGACAGGGGCTAATGAAAAACTGTTTTTT.

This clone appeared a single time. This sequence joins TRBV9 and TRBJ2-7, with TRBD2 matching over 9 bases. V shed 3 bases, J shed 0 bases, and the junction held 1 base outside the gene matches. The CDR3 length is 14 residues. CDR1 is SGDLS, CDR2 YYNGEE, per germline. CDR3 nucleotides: TGTGCCAGCAGCGCGACTAGCGGCTCCTACGAGCAGTACTTC. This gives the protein CASSATSGSYEQYF.